The rows below give T cell receptor beta chains drawn from one sample of a study of shared clonotypes between healthy human individuals. The repertoire was sequenced with immunoSEQ multiplex PCR; TCRdb's copy has only in-frame clones and lacks some. The sample has approximately 530,000 clones; 96% are singletons. Sequencing was done on a sample of naive CD4+ T cells sorted from blood. The receptors derive from a woman aged 30 to 39 in good health. Each CDR3 is given with its conserved first and last residue. The order of the fields is clone size, D gene, V gene, J gene, CDR3 protein, CDR3 DNA. D genes are given only for firm matches. Clone size appears in some rows only: once, few, many, or a class for an expanded clone.

>few|TRBD2|TRBV28|TRBJ2-7
CATIAGSYEQYF
TGTGCCACCATAGCGGGATCCTACGAGCAGTACTTC
>-|TRBD2|TRBV15|TRBJ2-1
CATSRSSGRYNEQFF
TGTGCCACCAGCAGATCAAGCGGGAGGTACAATGAGCAGTTCTTC
>-|TRBD2|TRBV11-1|TRBJ2-3
CASSQGLAGGWPDTQYF
TGTGCCAGCAGCCAAGGACTAGCGGGAGGCTGGCCAGATACGCAGTATTTT
>-|-|TRBV19|TRBJ1-5
CASSISGGWGRLGNQPQHF
TGTGCCAGTAGTATATCTGGGGGTTGGGGACGGTTGGGCAATCAGCCCCAGCATTTT
>-|-|TRBV18|TRBJ1-2
CASSPSAENYGYTF
TGTGCCAGCTCACCTTCGGCGGAGAACTATGGCTACACCTTC
>once|-|TRBV14|TRBJ1-4
CASSQPRAGGEKLFF
TGTGCCAGCAGCCAGCCCCGGGCCGGGGGTGAAAAACTGTTTTTT
>-|-|TRBV6-5|TRBJ1-1
CASSYSNRGFPEAFF
TGTGCCAGCAGTTACTCGAATAGAGGGTTCCCTGAAGCTTTCTTT
>once|-|TRBV10-3|TRBJ1-4
CAISEVEREKLFF
TGTGCCATCAGTGAGGTGGAGCGTGAAAAACTGTTTTTT
>-|TRBD1|TRBV5-1|TRBJ2-7
CASSISRTGYEQYF
TGCGCCAGCAGCATATCTAGGACAGGCTACGAGCAGTACTTC
>-|-|TRBV15|TRBJ1-2
CATSALGGSPAYGYTF
TGTGCCACCAGCGCCTTAGGAGGGTCACCTGCCTATGGCTACACCTTC
>-|TRBD1|TRBV9|TRBJ1-1
CASSVAAGGTEAFF
TGTGCCAGCAGCGTAGCGGCAGGGGGCACTGAAGCTTTCTTT
>-|TRBD2|TRBV7-8|TRBJ2-1
CASSRGRAPDNEQFF
TGTGCCAGCAGCCGCGGGAGGGCCCCTGACAATGAGCAGTTCTTC
>-|-|TRBV11-1|TRBJ2-1
CASSLVQYNEQFF
TGTGCCAGCAGCTTAGTCCAGTACAATGAGCAGTTCTTC
>-|-|TRBV18|TRBJ2-5
CASSPRQGHQETQYF
TGTGCCAGCTCACCTAGGCAGGGTCACCAAGAGACCCAGTACTTC
>-|TRBD2|TRBV9|TRBJ2-5
CASSVGGSGSWETQYF
TGTGCCAGCAGCGTAGGAGGTAGCGGGAGCTGGGAGACCCAGTACTTC
>-|-|TRBV4-1|TRBJ2-2
CASSQDRPPAGELFF
TGCGCCAGCAGCCAAGATCGACCGCCGGCCGGGGAGCTGTTTTTT
>-|-|TRBV29-1|TRBJ2-7
CSVEDRVLYEQYF
TGCAGCGTTGAAGACAGGGTCTTGTACGAGCAGTACTTC
>-|-|TRBV18|TRBJ1-3
CASSPMAAGQGNTIYF
TGTGCCAGCTCACCAATGGCGGCAGGGCAAGGAAACACCATATATTTT
>-|-|TRBV2|TRBJ1-1
CASSKMEAEAFF
TGTGCCAGCAGTAAGATGGAGGCTGAAGCTTTCTTT
>-|TRBD1|TRBV5-5|TRBJ1-4
CASSSTIDRGSGKLFF
TGTGCCAGCAGCTCGACAATTGACAGGGGGTCAGGAAAACTGTTTTTT
>-|-|TRBV28|TRBJ2-1
CASSLFWVRAGHSNEQFF
TGTGCCAGCAGTTTATTCTGGGTGCGGGCGGGGCACTCTAATGAGCAGTTCTTC
>-|TRBD2|TRBV18|TRBJ2-2
CASSPRTSGSSTGELFF
TGTGCCAGCTCACCCCGGACTAGCGGGAGTAGCACCGGGGAGCTGTTTTTT
>-|-|TRBV18|TRBJ1-2
CASSPDQGFYGYTF
TGTGCCAGCTCACCAGACCAGGGCTTCTATGGCTACACCTTC
>once|TRBD2|TRBV9|TRBJ2-3
CASSVTGLTSTDTQYF
TGTGCCAGCAGCGTAACGGGACTAACTAGCACAGATACGCAGTATTTT
>-|-|TRBV27|TRBJ2-3
CASTPRPHTDTQYF
TGTGCCAGCACGCCCCGCCCCCACACAGATACGCAGTATTTT
>-|-|TRBV6-5|TRBJ1-3
CASSYKLGPGNTIYF
TGTGCCAGCAGTTACAAATTAGGGCCCGGAAACACCATATATTTT
>-|-|TRBV6-4|TRBJ1-1
CASSRTVWSTEAFF
TGTGCCAGCAGTCGGACCGTATGGAGCACTGAAGCTTTCTTT
>-|-|TRBV7-2|TRBJ2-7
CASSLSRWSDEQYF
TGTGCCAGCAGCTTATCGAGGTGGAGTGACGAGCAGTACTTC
>-|TRBD2|TRBV14|TRBJ2-7
CASSQSRTSSYEQYF
TGTGCCAGCAGCCAAAGCAGGACTAGCTCCTACGAGCAGTACTTC
>-|TRBD2|TRBV28|TRBJ2-7
CASSPPLGGRAYEQYF
TGTGCCAGCAGTCCTCCGCTGGGCGGGAGGGCCTACGAGCAGTACTTC
>once|-|TRBV18|TRBJ1-3
CASSPTPGTNSGNTIYF
TGTGCCAGCTCACCAACTCCGGGAACGAATTCTGGAAACACCATATATTTT
>-|-|TRBV10-2|TRBJ1-2
CASRFRDKYGYTF
TGCGCCAGCAGATTTAGGGACAAGTATGGCTACACCTTC
>-|-|TRBV7-3|TRBJ1-2
CASSPWDAGGDYGYTF
TGTGCCAGCAGCCCCTGGGATGCAGGAGGGGACTATGGCTACACCTTC
>-|-|TRBV25-1|TRBJ2-2
CASSEYGSSTGELFF
TGTGCCAGCAGTGAATACGGGAGTTCGACCGGGGAGCTGTTTTTT
>-|-|TRBV19|TRBJ2-3
CASRGRGNTQYF
TGTGCCAGTAGGGGCAGGGGAAATACGCAGTATTTT
>-|-|TRBV5-5|TRBJ1-5
CASSLDRRGNQPQHF
TGTGCCAGCAGCTTGGATCGGAGGGGCAATCAGCCCCAGCATTTT
>-|-|TRBV25-1|TRBJ2-7
CASSEPGRLAYEQYF
TGTGCCAGCAGTGAACCGGGACGTTTGGCCTACGAGCAGTACTTC
>-|-|TRBV2|TRBJ2-2
CASSTRSGGELFF
TGTGCCAGCAGTACCCGCAGCGGCGGGGAGCTGTTTTTT
>-|-|TRBV4-1|TRBJ1-4
CASSKRLGGAPNEKLFF
TGCGCCAGCAGCAAGAGGTTGGGGGGCGCACCTAATGAAAAACTGTTTTTT
>-|-|TRBV11-2|TRBJ2-7
CASSLRREASEQYF
TGTGCCAGCAGCTTACGTAGGGAAGCCTCCGAGCAGTACTTC
>-|-|TRBV6-5|TRBJ1-3
CASSLGNTIYF
TGTGCCAGCAGCCTTGGAAACACCATATATTTT
>-|-|TRBV28|TRBJ1-5
CASSFLGRDNQPQHF
TGTGCCAGCAGTTTTTTGGGCAGGGACAATCAGCCCCAGCATTTT
>-|TRBD2|TRBV7-2|TRBJ2-1
CASSLGAGTRKWGAFF
TGTGCCAGCAGCTTAGGAGCCGGGACTAGGAAATGGGGGGCGTTCTTC
>-|TRBD2|TRBV5-1|TRBJ2-1
CASSLLAGGYNEQFF
TGCGCCAGCAGCTTGCTAGCGGGAGGGTACAATGAGCAGTTCTTC
>-|TRBD2|TRBV5-4|TRBJ2-1
CASSLAGVTYNEQFF
TGTGCCAGCAGCTTAGCGGGAGTCACCTACAATGAGCAGTTCTTC
>few|-|TRBV28|TRBJ1-2
CASTEAGYGYTF
TGTGCCAGCACGGAGGCCGGCTATGGCTACACCTTC
>-|-|TRBV9|TRBJ2-5
CASSVIGHPETQYF
TGTGCCAGCAGCGTAATCGGGCATCCGGAGACCCAGTACTTC
>-|-|TRBV18|TRBJ2-3
CASSSAEQDTQYF
TGTGCCAGCTCTTCGGCGGAGCAAGATACGCAGTATTTT
>-|TRBD2|TRBV27|TRBJ2-5
CASSPGLAGGLETQYF
TGTGCCAGCAGCCCCGGACTAGCGGGAGGTTTGGAGACCCAGTACTTC
>-|-|TRBV28|TRBJ1-1
CASRIATVPSPTEAFF
TGTGCCAGCAGAATAGCGACAGTGCCAAGCCCCACTGAAGCTTTCTTT
>-|-|TRBV10-3|TRBJ2-3
CAISDGLGEITDTQYF
TGTGCCATCAGTGATGGGCTTGGCGAGATCACAGATACGCAGTATTTT
>once|TRBD2|TRBV10-3|TRBJ2-6
CAISPTSGTSGANVLTF
TGTGCCATCAGCCCAACTAGCGGAACCTCTGGGGCCAACGTCCTGACTTTC
>-|TRBD1|TRBV28|TRBJ1-1
CASSFRGRGPTEAFF
TGTGCCAGCAGTTTTAGGGGGCGCGGACCCACTGAAGCTTTCTTT
>-|TRBD1|TRBV7-2|TRBJ2-7
CASSLGTGSPIPIYEQYF
TGTGCCAGCAGCTTAGGGACAGGGTCCCCTATCCCCATTTACGAGCAGTACTTC
>-|-|TRBV19|TRBJ1-1
CASSMRRNTEAFF
TGTGCCAGTAGTATGAGAAGGAACACTGAAGCTTTCTTT
>once|TRBD2|TRBV7-2|TRBJ2-5
CASSAWTSDATDQYF
TGTGCCAGCAGCGCGTGGACTAGTGACGCAACGGACCAGTACTTC
>-|TRBD2|TRBV2|TRBJ2-1
CASSETSGSRNEQFF
TGTGCCAGCAGTGAAACTAGCGGGAGTAGGAATGAGCAGTTCTTC
>-|-|TRBV20-1|TRBJ2-3
CSAKTTDTQYF
TGCAGTGCTAAGACTACAGATACGCAGTATTTT
>once|TRBD2|TRBV7-8|TRBJ2-1
CASSLAIKGAGAYNEQFF
TGTGCCAGCAGCTTAGCCATCAAAGGGGCGGGAGCCTACAATGAGCAGTTCTTC